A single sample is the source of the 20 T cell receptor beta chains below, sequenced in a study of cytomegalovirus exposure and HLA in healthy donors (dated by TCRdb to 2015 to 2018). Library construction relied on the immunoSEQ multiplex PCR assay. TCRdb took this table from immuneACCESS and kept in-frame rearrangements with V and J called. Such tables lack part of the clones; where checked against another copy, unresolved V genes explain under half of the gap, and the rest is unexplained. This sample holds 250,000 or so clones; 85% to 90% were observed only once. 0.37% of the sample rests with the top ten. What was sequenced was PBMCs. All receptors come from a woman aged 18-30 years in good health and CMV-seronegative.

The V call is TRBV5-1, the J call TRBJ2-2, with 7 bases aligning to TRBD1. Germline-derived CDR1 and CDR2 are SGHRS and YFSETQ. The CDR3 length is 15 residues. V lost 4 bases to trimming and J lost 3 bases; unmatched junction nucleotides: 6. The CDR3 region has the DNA TGCGCCAGCAGCCGACAGGGAGAGGACACCGGGGAGCTGTTTTTT. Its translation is CASSRQGEDTGELFF. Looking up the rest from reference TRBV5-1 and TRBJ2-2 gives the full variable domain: KAGVTQTPRYLIKTRGQQVTLSCSPISGHRSVSWYQQTPGQGLQFLFEYFSETQRNKGNFPGRFSGRQFSNSRSEMNVSTLELGDSALYLCASSRQGEDTGELFFGEGSRLTVL.

The CDR3 region has the DNA TGTGCCAGCAGTAATGGCCGACAGGGGGACACTGAAGCTTTCTTT. It yields the protein CASSNGRQGDTEAFF. The chain joins TRBV28 to TRBJ1-1, with 9 bases aligning to TRBD1. Germline V gene sequence: CDR1 MDHEN, CDR2 SYDVKM. The CDR3 covers 15 residues. The J segment lost 3 bases and the V segment lost 5 bases, leaving 7 bases of the junction unmatched.

The CDR3 DNA reads TGTGCCAGCACCTCAGACAGAGTTTATGGCTACACCTTC. It is translated as CASTSDRVYGYTF. The V gene is TRBV28, the J gene TRBJ1-2; a weak D match, TRBD1 (5 bases). Trimming stripped 7 bases from V and 5 bases from J, with 14 bases between. Germline V gene data show CDR1 as MDHEN and CDR2 as SYDVKM. This CDR3 region has 13 residues.

CDR3 sequence reads: CASSLPGSYSYEQYV. The CDR3 DNA follows: TGTGCCAGCAGCTTGCCCGGGTCGTACTCCTACGAGCAGTACGTC. The chain joins TRBV5-5 to TRBJ2-7; no clear D gene. The CDR3 spans 15 residues. The germline CDR1 and CDR2 sequences are SGHKS and YYEKEE (reference sequence). V shed 1 base and J shed 0 bases, with 11 bases lying between them.

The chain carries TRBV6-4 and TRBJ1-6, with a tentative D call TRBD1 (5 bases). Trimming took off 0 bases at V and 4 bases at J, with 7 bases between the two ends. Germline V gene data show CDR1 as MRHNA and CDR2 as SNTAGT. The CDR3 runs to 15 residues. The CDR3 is CASSDSGLYNSPLHF. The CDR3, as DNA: TGTGCCAGCAGTGACTCGGGGCTATATAATTCACCCCTCCACTTT.

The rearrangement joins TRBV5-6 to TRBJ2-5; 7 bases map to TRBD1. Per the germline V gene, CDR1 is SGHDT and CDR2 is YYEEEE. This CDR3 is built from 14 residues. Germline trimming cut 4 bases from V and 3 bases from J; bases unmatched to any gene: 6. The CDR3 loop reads CASSVRQGKETQYF. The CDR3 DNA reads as TGTGCCAGCAGCGTCCGACAGGGAAAAGAGACCCAGTACTTC. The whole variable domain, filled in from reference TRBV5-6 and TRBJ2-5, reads DAGVTQSPTHLIKTRGQQVTLRCSPKSGHDTVSWYQQALGQGPQFIFQYYEEEERQRGNFPDRFSGHQFPNYSSELNVNALLLGDSALYLCASSVRQGKETQYFGPGTRLLVL.

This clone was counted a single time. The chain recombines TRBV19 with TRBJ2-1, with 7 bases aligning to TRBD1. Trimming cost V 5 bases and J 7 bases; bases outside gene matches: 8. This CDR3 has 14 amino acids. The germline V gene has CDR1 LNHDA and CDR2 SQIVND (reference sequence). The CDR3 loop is CASSAGRQGNEQFF. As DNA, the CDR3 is TGTGCCAGTAGTGCTGGACGACAGGGTAATGAGCAGTTCTTC.

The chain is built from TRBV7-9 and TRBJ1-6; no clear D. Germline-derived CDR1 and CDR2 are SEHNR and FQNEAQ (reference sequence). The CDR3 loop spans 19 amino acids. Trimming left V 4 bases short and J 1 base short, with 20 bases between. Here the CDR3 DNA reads TGTGCCAGCAGCTCCACCCCCAACCTAGTTGGGTCCTATAATTCACCCCTCCACTTT. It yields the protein CASSSTPNLVGSYNSPLHF.

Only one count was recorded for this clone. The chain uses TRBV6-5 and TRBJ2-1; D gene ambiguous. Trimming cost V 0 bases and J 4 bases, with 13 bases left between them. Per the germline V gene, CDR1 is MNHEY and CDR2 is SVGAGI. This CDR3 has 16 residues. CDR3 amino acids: CASSYSYGDGYNEQFF. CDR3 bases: TGTGCCAGCAGTTACTCTTATGGAGACGGGTACAATGAGCAGTTCTTC.

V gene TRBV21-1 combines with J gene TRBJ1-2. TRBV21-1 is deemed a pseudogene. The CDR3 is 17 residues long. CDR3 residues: CASSKGNDGGSANGYTF. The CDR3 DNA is TGTGCCAGCAGCAAAGGAAACGACGGGGGTTCCGCCAATGGCTACACCTTC.

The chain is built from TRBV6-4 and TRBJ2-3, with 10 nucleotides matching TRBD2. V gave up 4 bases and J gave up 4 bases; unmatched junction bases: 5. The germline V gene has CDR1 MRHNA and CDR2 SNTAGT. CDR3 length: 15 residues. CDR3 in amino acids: CASSGSGGPADTQYF. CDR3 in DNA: TGTGCCAGCAGTGGTAGCGGGGGGCCCGCAGATACGCAGTATTTT.

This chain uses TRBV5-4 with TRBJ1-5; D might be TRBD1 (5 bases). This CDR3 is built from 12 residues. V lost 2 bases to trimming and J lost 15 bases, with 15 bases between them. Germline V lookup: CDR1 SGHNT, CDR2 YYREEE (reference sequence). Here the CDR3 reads CASSFGGDAPHF. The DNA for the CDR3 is TGTGCCAGCAGCTTCGGAGGGGACGCCCCGCATTTT.

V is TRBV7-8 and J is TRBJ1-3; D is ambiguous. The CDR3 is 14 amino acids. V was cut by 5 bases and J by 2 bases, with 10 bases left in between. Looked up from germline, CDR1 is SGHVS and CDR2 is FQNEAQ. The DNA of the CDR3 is TGTGCCAGCAGCCTCCAGTCTCCTGGAAACACCATATATTTT. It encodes CASSLQSPGNTIYF.

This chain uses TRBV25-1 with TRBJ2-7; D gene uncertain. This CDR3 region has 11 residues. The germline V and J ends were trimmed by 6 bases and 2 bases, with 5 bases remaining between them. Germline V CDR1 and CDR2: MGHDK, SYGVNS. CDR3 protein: CASRAAYEQYF. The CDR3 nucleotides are TGTGCCAGCAGGGCGGCCTACGAGCAGTACTTC.

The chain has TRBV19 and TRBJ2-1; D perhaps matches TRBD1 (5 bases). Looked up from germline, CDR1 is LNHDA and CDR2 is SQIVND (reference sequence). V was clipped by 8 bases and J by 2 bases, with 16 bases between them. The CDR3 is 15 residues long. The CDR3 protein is CASATGHVPYNEQFF. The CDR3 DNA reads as TGTGCCAGTGCAACAGGACACGTTCCCTACAATGAGCAGTTCTTC. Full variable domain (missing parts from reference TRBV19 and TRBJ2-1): DGGITQSPKYLFRKEGQNVTLSCEQNLNHDAMYWYRQDPGQGLRLIYYSQIVNDFQKGDIAEGYSVSREKKESFPLTVTSAQKNPTAFYLCASATGHVPYNEQFFGPGTRLTVL.

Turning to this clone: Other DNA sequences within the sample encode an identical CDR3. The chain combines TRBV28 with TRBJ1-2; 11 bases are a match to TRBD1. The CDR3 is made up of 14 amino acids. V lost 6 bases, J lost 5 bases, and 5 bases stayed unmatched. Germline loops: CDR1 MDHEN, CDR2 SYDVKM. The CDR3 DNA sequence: TGTGCCAGCAGCCCAGGGACAGGGGGATATGGCTACACCTTC. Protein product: CASSPGTGGYGYTF.

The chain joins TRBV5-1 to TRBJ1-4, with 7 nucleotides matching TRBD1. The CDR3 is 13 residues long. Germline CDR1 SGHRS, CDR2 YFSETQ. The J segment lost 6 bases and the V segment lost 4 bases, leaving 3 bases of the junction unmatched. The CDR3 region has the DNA TGCGCCAGCAGCACGGGGACAGATGAAAAACTGTTTTTT. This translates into CASSTGTDEKLFF.

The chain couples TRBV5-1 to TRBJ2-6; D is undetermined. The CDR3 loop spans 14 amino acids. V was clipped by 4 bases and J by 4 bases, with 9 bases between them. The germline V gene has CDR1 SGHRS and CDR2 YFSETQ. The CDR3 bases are TGCGCCAGCAGCATAACACCCGGGGCCAACGTCCTGACTTTC. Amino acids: CASSITPGANVLTF.

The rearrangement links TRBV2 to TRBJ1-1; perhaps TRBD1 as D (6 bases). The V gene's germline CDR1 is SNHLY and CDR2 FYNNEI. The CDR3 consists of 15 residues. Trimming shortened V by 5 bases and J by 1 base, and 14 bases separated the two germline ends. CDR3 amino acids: CASSPTTGGNTEAFF. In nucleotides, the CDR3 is TGTGCCAGCAGTCCGACGACAGGTGGGAACACTGAAGCTTTCTTT.

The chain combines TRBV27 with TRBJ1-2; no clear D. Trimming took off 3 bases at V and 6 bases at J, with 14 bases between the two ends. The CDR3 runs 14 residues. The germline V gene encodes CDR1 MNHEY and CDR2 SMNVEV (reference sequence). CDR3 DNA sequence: TGTGCCAGCAGTTTTATTTATGCCGCGGATGGCTACACCTTC. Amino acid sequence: CASSFIYAADGYTF.